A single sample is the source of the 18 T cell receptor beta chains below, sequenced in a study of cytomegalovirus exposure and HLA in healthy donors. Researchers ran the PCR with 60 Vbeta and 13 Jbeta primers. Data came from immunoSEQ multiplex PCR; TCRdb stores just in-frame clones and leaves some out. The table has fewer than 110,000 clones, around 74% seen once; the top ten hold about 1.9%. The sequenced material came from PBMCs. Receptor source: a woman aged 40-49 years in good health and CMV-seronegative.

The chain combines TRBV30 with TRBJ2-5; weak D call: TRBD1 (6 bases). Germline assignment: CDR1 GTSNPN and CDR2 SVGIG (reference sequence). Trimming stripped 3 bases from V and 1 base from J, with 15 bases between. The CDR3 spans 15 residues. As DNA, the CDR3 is TGTGCCTGGAGAGGGGTGGGACACGTCCAAGAGACCCAGTACTTC. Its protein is CAWRGVGHVQETQYF.

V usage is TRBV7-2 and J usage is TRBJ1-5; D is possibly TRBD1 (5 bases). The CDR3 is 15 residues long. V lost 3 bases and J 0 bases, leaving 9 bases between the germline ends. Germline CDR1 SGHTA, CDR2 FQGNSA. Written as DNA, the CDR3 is TGTGCCAGCAGCTTTTTCGGGGGTAGCAATCAGCCCCAGCATTTT. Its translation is CASSFFGGSNQPQHF.

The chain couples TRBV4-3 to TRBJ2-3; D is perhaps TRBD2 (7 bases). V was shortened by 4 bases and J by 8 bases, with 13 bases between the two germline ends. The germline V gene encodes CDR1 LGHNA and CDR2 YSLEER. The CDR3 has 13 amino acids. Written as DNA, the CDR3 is TGCGCCAGCAGCCCCGGACTAGGGGGTACGCAGTATTTT. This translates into CASSPGLGGTQYF.

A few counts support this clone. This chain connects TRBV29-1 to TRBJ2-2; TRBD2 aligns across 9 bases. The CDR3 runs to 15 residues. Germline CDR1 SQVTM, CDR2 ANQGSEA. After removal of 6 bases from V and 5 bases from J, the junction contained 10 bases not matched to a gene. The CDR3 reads CSVEIAGATTGELFF. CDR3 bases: TGCAGCGTGGAAATAGCGGGGGCGACAACCGGGGAGCTGTTTTTT.

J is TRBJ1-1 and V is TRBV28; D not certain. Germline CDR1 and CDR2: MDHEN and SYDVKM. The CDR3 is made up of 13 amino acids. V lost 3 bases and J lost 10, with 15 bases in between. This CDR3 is CASSLGSPIGAFF. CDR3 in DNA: TGTGCCAGCAGTTTGGGTAGCCCGATAGGAGCTTTCTTT.

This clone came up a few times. The CDR3 DNA follows: TGTGCCAGCTCCCAACCGGGACAGGGAGGGAATGAGCAGTTCTTC. Protein: CASSQPGQGGNEQFF. This chain connects TRBV11-3 to TRBJ2-1; 9 nucleotides match TRBD1. The V gene's germline CDR1 is SGHNT and CDR2 YENEEA. CDR3 length: 15 residues. V trimming: 8 bases; J trimming: 7 bases; junction bases outside the gene matches: 12.

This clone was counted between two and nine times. The CDR3 DNA reads as TGTGCCAGCAGCCCCCCGGACACCGGGGAGCTGTTTTTT. It specifies CASSPPDTGELFF. V and J are TRBV5-4 and TRBJ2-2; D ambiguous. V was clipped by 4 bases and J by 3 bases, with 7 bases between them. Per germline, CDR1 SGHNT and CDR2 YYREEE (reference sequence). This CDR3 has 13 residues.

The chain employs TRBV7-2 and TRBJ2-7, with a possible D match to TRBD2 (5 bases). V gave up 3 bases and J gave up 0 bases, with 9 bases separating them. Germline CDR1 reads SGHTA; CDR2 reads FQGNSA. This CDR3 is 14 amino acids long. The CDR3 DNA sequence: TGTGCCAGCAGCTTCGGGGTGGGCTCCTACGAGCAGTACTTC. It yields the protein CASSFGVGSYEQYF. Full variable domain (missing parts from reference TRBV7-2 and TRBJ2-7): GAGVSQSPSNKVTEKGKDVELRCDPISGHTALYWYRQSLGQGLEFLIYFQGNSAPDKSGLPSDRFSAERTGGSVSTLTIQRTQQEDSAVYLCASSFGVGSYEQYFGPGTRLTVT.

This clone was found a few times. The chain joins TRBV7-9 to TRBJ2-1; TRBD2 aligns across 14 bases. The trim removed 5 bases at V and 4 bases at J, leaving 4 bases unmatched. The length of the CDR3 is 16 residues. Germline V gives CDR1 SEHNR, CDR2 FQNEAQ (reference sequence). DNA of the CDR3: TGTGCCAGCAGCCCGGGACTAGCGGGGGTATACAATGAGCAGTTCTTC. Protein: CASSPGLAGVYNEQFF.

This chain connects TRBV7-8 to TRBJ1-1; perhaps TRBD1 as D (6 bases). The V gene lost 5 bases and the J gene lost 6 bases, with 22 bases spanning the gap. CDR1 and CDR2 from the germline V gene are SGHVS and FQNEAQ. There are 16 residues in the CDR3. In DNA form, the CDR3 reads TGTGCCAGCAGCCCATACTCATCCCGGGGGGCCCCTGAAGCTTTCTTT. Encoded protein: CASSPYSSRGAPEAFF.

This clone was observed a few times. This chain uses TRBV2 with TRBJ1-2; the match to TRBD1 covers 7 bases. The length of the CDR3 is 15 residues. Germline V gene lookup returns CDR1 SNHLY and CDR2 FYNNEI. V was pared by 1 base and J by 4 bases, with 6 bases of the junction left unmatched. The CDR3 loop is CASSEVEGALYGYTF. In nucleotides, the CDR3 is TGTGCCAGCAGTGAAGTGGAGGGGGCTCTCTATGGCTACACCTTC. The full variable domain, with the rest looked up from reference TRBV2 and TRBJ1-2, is EPEVTQTPSHQVTQMGQEVILRCVPISNHLYFYWYRQILGQKVEFLVSFYNNEISEKSEIFDDQFSVERPDGSNFTLKIRSTKLEDSAMYFCASSEVEGALYGYTFGSGTRLTVV.

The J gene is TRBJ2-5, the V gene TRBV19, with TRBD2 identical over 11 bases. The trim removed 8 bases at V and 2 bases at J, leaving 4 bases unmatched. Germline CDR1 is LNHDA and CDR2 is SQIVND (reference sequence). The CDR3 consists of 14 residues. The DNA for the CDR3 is TGTGCCAGTGCGACTAGCGGGGTACAAGAGACCCAGTACTTC. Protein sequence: CASATSGVQETQYF. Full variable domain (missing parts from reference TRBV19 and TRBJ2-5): DGGITQSPKYLFRKEGQNVTLSCEQNLNHDAMYWYRQDPGQGLRLIYYSQIVNDFQKGDIAEGYSVSREKKESFPLTVTSAQKNPTAFYLCASATSGVQETQYFGPGTRLLVL.

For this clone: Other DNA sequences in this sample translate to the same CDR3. The CDR3 loop is CASSPGQRFTYEQYF. The CDR3 DNA is TGTGCCAGCAGTCCGGGACAGAGGTTTACCTACGAGCAGTACTTC. The chain joins TRBV6-5 to TRBJ2-7; 7 bases fit TRBD1. The CDR3 has 15 amino acids. Per the germline V gene, CDR1 is MNHEY and CDR2 is SVGAGI. V shed 5 bases, J shed 2 bases, and the junction held 9 bases outside the gene matches.

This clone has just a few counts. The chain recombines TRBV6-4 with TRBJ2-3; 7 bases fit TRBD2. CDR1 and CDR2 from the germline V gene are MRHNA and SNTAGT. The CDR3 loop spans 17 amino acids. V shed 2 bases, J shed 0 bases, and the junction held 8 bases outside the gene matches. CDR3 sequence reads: CASSDSAGGGSTDTQYF. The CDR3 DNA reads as TGTGCCAGCAGTGACAGTGCCGGCGGGGGAAGCACAGATACGCAGTATTTT.

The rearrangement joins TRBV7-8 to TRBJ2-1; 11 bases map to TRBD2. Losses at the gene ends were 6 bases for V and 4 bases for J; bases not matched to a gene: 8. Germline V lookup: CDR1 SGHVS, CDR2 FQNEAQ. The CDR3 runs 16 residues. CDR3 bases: TGTGCCAGCAGGCGAACTAGCGGGAGTCTGTACAATGAGCAGTTCTTC. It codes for CASRRTSGSLYNEQFF. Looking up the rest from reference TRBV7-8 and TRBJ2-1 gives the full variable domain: GAGVSQSPRYKVAKRGQDVALRCDPISGHVSLFWYQQALGQGPEFLTYFQNEAQLDKSGLPSDRFFAERPEGSVSTLKIQRTQQEDSAVYLCASRRTSGSLYNEQFFGPGTRLTVL.

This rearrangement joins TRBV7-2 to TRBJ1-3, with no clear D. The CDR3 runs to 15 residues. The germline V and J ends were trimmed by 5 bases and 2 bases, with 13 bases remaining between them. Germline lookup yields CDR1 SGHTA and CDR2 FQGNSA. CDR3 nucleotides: TGTGCCAGCAGCCCACAGCCCAATACTGGAAACACCATATATTTT. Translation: CASSPQPNTGNTIYF.

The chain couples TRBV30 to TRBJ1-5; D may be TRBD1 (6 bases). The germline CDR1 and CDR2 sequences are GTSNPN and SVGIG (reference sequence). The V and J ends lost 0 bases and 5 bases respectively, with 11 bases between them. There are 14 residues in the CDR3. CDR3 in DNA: TGTGCCTGGAGTGTACTTTCAGGGGATCAGCCCCAGCATTTT. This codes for CAWSVLSGDQPQHF.

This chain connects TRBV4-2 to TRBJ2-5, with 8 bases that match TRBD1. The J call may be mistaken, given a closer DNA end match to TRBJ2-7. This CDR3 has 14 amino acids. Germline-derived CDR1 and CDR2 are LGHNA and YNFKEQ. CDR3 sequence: CASSQGQGSYEQYF. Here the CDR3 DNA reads TGTGCCAGCAGCCAAGGACAGGGGAGCTACGAGCAGTACTTC.